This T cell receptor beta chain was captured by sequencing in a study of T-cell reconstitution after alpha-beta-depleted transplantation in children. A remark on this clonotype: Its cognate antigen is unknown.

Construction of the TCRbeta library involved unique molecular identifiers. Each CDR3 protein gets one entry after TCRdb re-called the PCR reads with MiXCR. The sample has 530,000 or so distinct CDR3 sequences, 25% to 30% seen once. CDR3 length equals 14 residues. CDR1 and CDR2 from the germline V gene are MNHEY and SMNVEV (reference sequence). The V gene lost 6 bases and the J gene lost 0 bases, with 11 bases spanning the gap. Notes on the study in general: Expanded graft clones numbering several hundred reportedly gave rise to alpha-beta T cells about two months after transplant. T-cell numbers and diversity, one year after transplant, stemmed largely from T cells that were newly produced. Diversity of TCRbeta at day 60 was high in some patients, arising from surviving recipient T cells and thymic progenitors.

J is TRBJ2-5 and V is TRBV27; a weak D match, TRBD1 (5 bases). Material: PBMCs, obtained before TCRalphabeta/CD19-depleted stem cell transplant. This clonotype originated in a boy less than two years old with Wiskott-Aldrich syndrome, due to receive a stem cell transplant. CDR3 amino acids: CASSFWGYQETQYF. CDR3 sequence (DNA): TGTGCCAGCAGCTTTTGGGGCTACCAAGAGACCCAGTACTTC.